This entry concerns a single TCR beta chain. The germline V gene has CDR1 SGDLS and CDR2 YYNGEE. Trimming at V came to 4 bases and at J to 1 base, leaving 2 bases not matched to a gene. The CDR3 sequence is 15 residues long. Only in-frame clones appear in the TCRdb table, and some are missing; sequencing was by immunoSEQ multiplex PCR. The data contain about 140,000 clones, approximately 92% of them singletons. This sample is drawn from a study of control samples from healthy donors and cancer patients. The material sequenced was blood. The TCR was taken from a man under 40 in good health. The V and J genes are TRBV9 and TRBJ2-2; 9 bases agree with TRBD2. The DNA of the CDR3 is TGTGCCAGCAGCACACTAGCGGGGAACACCGGGGAGCTGTTTTTT. It translates to CASSTLAGNTGELFF.